This T cell receptor (beta chain) was identified in a study of cytomegalovirus exposure and HLA in healthy donors. Study-wide points: Within an earlier analysis, most TCR beta V segments proved productive either about 90% or about 30% of the time. By a later analysis, the bulk of CMV-associated TCR beta chains appeared HLA-restricted. Several top significant clusters appeared, in a later analysis, to be linked to common viral pathogens.

Whereas donors were nominally healthy upon sampling, unrecorded immune exposures were probable. Note on this clone: What it binds is unknown.

The primer mix had 60 Vbeta and 13 Jbeta primers. Sequencing was performed with immunoSEQ multiplex PCR; in TCRdb, only in-frame clones are kept and a portion is missing. Of 35,000 to 50,000 clones listed, roughly 51% are singletons. V lost 4 bases to trimming and J lost 3 bases, with 10 bases between them. CDR3 length: 13 residues. The V gene's germline CDR1 is SGHNT and CDR2 YYREEE (reference sequence). This receptor was taken from a man aged 55 to 70 in good health and CMV-seronegative. The J gene is TRBJ2-5, the V gene TRBV5-4; D is undetermined. The sequencing input was PBMCs. CDR3 sequence: CASSHRVEETQYF. CDR3 sequence (DNA): TGTGCCAGCAGCCACCGGGTAGAAGAGACCCAGTACTTC.